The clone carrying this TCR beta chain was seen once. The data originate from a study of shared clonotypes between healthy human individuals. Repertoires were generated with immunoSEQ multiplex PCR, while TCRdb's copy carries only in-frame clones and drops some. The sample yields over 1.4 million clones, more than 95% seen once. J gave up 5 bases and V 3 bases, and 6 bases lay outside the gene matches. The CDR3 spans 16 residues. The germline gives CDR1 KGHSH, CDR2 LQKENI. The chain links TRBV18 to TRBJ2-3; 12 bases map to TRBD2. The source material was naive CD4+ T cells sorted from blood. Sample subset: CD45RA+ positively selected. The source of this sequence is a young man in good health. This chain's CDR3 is CASSPGLAGTGDTQYF. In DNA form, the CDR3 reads TGTGCCAGCTCACCTGGACTAGCGGGAACGGGAGATACGCAGTATTTT.